This TCR beta chain came from a study of shared clonotypes between healthy human individuals. Germline assignment: CDR1 LNHNV and CDR2 YYDKDF (reference sequence). The CDR3 loop spans 18 amino acids. Trimming at V came to 0 bases and at J to 0 bases, leaving 5 bases not matched to a gene. The authors ran the assay at deep level. Repertoires were generated with immunoSEQ multiplex PCR, while TCRdb's copy carries only in-frame clones and drops some. The sample includes 2,500,000 or so clones, approximately 94% of them seen just once. Remarks on this clone: Its cognate antigen is unknown.

Notes on the study in general: As a rule, naive subsets had a larger estimated richness than memory subsets.

Material: naive CD4+ T cells sorted from blood. The subset denotes: CD45RA+ positively selected. This receptor was identified in a man aged 18 to 30 in good health. The chain couples TRBV15 to TRBJ2-1; 10 bases match TRBD2. Here the CDR3 DNA reads TGTGCCACCAGCAGAGATATGTCTAGCGGGAGCTCCTACAATGAGCAGTTCTTC. Translated: CATSRDMSSGSSYNEQFF.